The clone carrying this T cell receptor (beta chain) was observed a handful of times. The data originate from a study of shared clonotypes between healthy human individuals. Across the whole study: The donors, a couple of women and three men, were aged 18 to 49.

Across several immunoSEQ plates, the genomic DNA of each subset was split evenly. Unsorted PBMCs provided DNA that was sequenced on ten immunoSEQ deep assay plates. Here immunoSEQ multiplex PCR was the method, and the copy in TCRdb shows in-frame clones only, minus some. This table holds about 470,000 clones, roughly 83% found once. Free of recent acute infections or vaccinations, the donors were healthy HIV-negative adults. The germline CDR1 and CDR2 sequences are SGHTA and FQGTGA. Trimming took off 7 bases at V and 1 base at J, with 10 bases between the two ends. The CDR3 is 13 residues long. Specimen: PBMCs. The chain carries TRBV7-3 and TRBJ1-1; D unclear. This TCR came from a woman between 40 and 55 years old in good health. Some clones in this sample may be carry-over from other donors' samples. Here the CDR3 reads CASKQFQNTEAFF. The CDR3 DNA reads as TGTGCCAGCAAACAGTTTCAGAACACTGAAGCTTTCTTT.